These 23 T cell receptor beta chains came from one sample sequenced in a study of spatial heterogeneity in lung cancer. TCRdb used MiXCR to reprocess the 5' RACE reads, holding one entry per CDR3 protein. This sample carries about 10,000 distinct CDR3 sequences, roughly 3.6% of them seen once, and the ten largest clones take under 60%. The time point is: sample taken at primary tumor resection. From tumor, nontumor lung or frozen PBMC, whole RNA was taken unsorted for sequencing. The sample in question was PBMCs, obtained at surgery. These receptors were obtained from a female donor with early-stage non-small cell lung cancer.

With regard to this clonotype: This beta chain represents an off-target read in a library built for alpha chains; its size is of limited meaning. The gene calls are TRBV5-1 and TRBJ1-2; D may be TRBD1 (6 bases). Trimming shortened V by 5 bases and J by 6 bases, and 14 bases separated the two germline ends. The CDR3 sequence is 13 residues long. CDR1 and CDR2 from the germline V gene are SGHRS and YFSETQ. In DNA form, the CDR3 reads TGCGCCAGCAGAGTCCACAGGGCCGATGGCTACACCTTC. Translating it yields CASRVHRADGYTF.

On this clonotype itself: This beta chain came through as a stray read in a library set up for alpha chains, and its size says little. CDR3 in DNA: TGTGCCAGCAGCTCGGGACAGGCCACAGATACGCAGTATTTT. Its protein product is CASSSGQATDTQYF. This chain uses TRBV7-2 with TRBJ2-3; 8 bases match TRBD1. V shed 4 bases and J 2 bases; nucleotides not matched to a gene: 2. Per the germline V gene, CDR1 is SGHTA and CDR2 is FQGNSA. CDR3 length equals 14 residues. Together with reference TRBV7-2 and TRBJ2-3, the CDR3 gives the full variable domain: GAGVSQSPSNKVTEKGKDVELRCDPISGHTALYWYRQSLGQGLEFLIYFQGNSAPDKSGLPSDRFSAERTGGSVSTLTIQRTQQEDSAVYLCASSSGQATDTQYFGPGTRLTVL.

The table lists this clonotype with many counts. The size of this beta chain means little, since it is a stray read in a library made for alpha chains. The V and J genes are TRBV7-2 and TRBJ2-3; D is unresolved. This CDR3 contains 14 residues. Germline CDR1 is SGHTA and CDR2 is FQGNSA. V was pared by 2 bases and J by 0 bases, with 6 bases between. The CDR3 sequence is CASSLSRSTDTQYF. DNA for the CDR3: TGTGCCAGCAGCTTATCGAGAAGCACAGATACGCAGTATTTT.

Many counts were recorded for this clonotype. Since it is a stray read in a library aimed at alpha chains, this beta chain has a size that is not meaningful. V gene TRBV6-1 combines with J gene TRBJ2-1; 9 bases align to TRBD1. V shed 6 bases and J 8 bases; nucleotides not matched to a gene: 8. Germline values: CDR1 MNHNS, CDR2 SASEGT. CDR3 size: 14 residues. CDR3 in amino acids: CASRQDRGGHEQFF. In DNA, the CDR3 is TGTGCCAGCAGACAGGACAGGGGAGGGCATGAGCAGTTCTTC.

This clonotype was counted ten times or more. This beta chain is an unintended read in a library built for alpha chains; its size means little. The gene calls are TRBV2 and TRBJ2-5, with D perhaps TRBD1 or TRBD2 (5 bases each). The CDR3 totals 13 residues. The V end was cut by 3 bases, the J end by 7 bases, with 12 bases between. Germline lookup yields CDR1 SNHLY and CDR2 FYNNEI. CDR3 coding DNA: TGTGCCAGCAGTGAGGGACCTAAGGGGACCCAGTACTTC. As protein: CASSEGPKGTQYF.

This clonotype showed up many times. Because the library targeted alpha chains, this beta chain is an off-target read whose size means little. The chain carries TRBV7-2 and TRBJ2-3; 15 bases map to TRBD2. The J segment lost 3 bases and the V segment lost 1 base, leaving 5 bases of the junction unmatched. The germline CDR1 and CDR2 sequences are SGHTA and FQGNSA. The CDR3 covers 18 residues. CDR3 in amino acids: CASSLVPGTSGRTDTQYF. The CDR3 bases are TGTGCCAGCAGCTTAGTCCCCGGGACTAGCGGGAGGACAGATACGCAGTATTTT.

In the case of this clonotype: The library was prepared for alpha chains; this beta chain is a stray read, so its frequency means little. The J gene is TRBJ2-1, the V gene TRBV15, with a weak D call TRBD2 (5 bases). Germline V lookup: CDR1 LNHNV, CDR2 YYDKDF (reference sequence). This CDR3 has 14 amino acids. V lost 5 bases and J 0 bases, leaving 8 bases between the germline ends. CDR3 residues: CATSLGSSYNEQFF. The CDR3 nucleotides are TGTGCCACCAGCCTGGGGAGCTCCTACAATGAGCAGTTCTTC.

This clonotype was counted between two and nine times. This beta chain turned up in a library designed for alpha chains; as an off-target read, its abundance says little. The rearrangement joins TRBV10-3 to TRBJ2-1; 10 nucleotides agree with TRBD2. Germline CDR1 is ENHRY and CDR2 is SYGVKD. This CDR3 spans 15 amino acids. With V trimmed by 6 bases and J by 1 base, 3 bases remained unmatched. CDR3 loop: CAIRDSGGSYNEQFF. The CDR3 coding sequence is TGTGCCATCAGGGATAGCGGGGGGTCCTACAATGAGCAGTTCTTC.

This clonotype was recorded at least ten times. This beta chain is an off-target read within a library intended for alpha chains, so its frequency means little. This chain connects TRBV15 to TRBJ1-2; D may be TRBD1 (5 bases). The V and J ends lost 0 bases and 4 bases respectively, with 24 bases between them. The germline CDR1 and CDR2 sequences are LNHNV and YYDKDF (reference sequence). This CDR3 has 19 residues. The CDR3 protein is CATSRDRLAGGTRSYGYTF. In nucleotides, the CDR3 is TGTGCCACCAGCAGAGACAGATTAGCCGGCGGGACGAGATCCTATGGCTACACCTTC.

This clonotype was seen at least ten times. Little can be read into the size of this beta chain, an off-target read in a library designed for alpha chains. The rearrangement links TRBV7-6 to TRBJ1-1, with 11 nucleotides matching TRBD1. CDR3 size: 15 residues. CDR1 and CDR2 (germline): SGHVS, FNYEAQ. Trimming cost V 5 bases and J 1 base; bases outside gene matches: 3. The CDR3 bases are TGTGCCAGCAGCCAAGGACAGGGGGCGAACACTGAAGCTTTCTTT. Amino acids: CASSQGQGANTEAFF.

In this sample, this clonotype turned up many times. This beta chain is a stray sequence in a library constructed for alpha chains; its clone size is not meaningful. V usage is TRBV4-2 and J usage is TRBJ2-5; TRBD1 might be the D (6 bases). This CDR3 contains 15 residues. Germline V gene sequence: CDR1 LGHNA, CDR2 YNFKEQ. The V end lost 3 bases, the J end lost 3 bases, and 14 bases lay between the germline ends. CDR3 amino acids: CASSHYRDKKETQYF. Here the CDR3 DNA reads TGTGCCAGCAGCCACTACAGGGACAAGAAAGAGACCCAGTACTTC.

Points on this clonotype: This beta chain came through as a stray read in a library set up for alpha chains, and its size says little. The chain couples TRBV11-1 to TRBJ2-1; D gene unclear. Germline CDR1 is SGHAT and CDR2 is FQDESV (reference sequence). The CDR3 totals 12 residues. V lost 1 base and J lost 8, with 6 bases in between. The CDR3 here is CASSLVGDEQFF. In nucleotides, the CDR3 is TGTGCCAGCAGCTTAGTGGGCGATGAGCAGTTCTTC.

Concerning this clonotype itself: This beta chain represents an off-target read in a library built for alpha chains; its size is of limited meaning. The chain uses TRBV10-3 and TRBJ2-7; 9 bases line up with TRBD1. Germline loops: CDR1 ENHRY, CDR2 SYGVKD. V was clipped by 0 bases and J by 3 bases; unmatched bases: 3. This CDR3 is built from 15 residues. CDR3 loop: CAISESGQGSYEQYF. The CDR3 region has the DNA TGTGCCATCAGTGAGTCGGGACAGGGTAGCTACGAGCAGTACTTC.

A note on this clonotype: Since the library was made to target alpha chains, this beta chain is a stray read and its abundance is not meaningful. The genes are TRBV12-5 and TRBJ1-1; D is unresolved. CDR3 size: 14 residues. Germline loops: CDR1 LGHNT, CDR2 FRNRAP. Deletions cut 1 base from V and 2 bases from J, with 8 bases between. The CDR3 DNA reads TGTGCTAGTGGTTTGGAGCTGGGTAACACTGAAGCTTTCTTT. Protein product: CASGLELGNTEAFF.

This clonotype has a count of ten or more. This beta chain is a stray read from a library made for alpha chains; its abundance is not meaningful. This rearrangement joins TRBV5-1 to TRBJ2-1, with D possibly matching TRBD2 (7 bases). CDR1 and CDR2 from the germline V gene are SGHRS and YFSETQ. The CDR3 loop spans 15 amino acids. V lost 7 bases and J lost 0, with 14 bases in between. The CDR3 DNA reads TGCGCCAGCGGGCCGGGGGGCGGCTCCTACAATGAGCAGTTCTTC. Residues: CASGPGGGSYNEQFF.

This clonotype is medium-sized in the sample. This beta chain turned up in a library designed for alpha chains; as an off-target read, its abundance says little. The CDR3 DNA follows: TGCAGCGTTTGGGACAGGGTCCTCACTAATGAAAAACTGTTTTTT. It translates to CSVWDRVLTNEKLFF. This chain links TRBV29-1 with TRBJ1-4; TRBD1 matches at 9 bases. With V trimmed by 5 bases and J by 2 bases, 6 bases remained unmatched. The CDR3 loop spans 15 amino acids. The germline CDR1 and CDR2 sequences are SQVTM and ANQGSEA.

This clonotype was detected a few times. Within a library made for alpha chains, this beta chain is off target, and its count is uninformative. The chain carries TRBV5-4 and TRBJ2-1; tentative D call: TRBD2 (7 bases). The CDR3 runs to 17 residues. In germline, CDR1 is SGHNT, CDR2 YYREEE (reference sequence). V gave up 0 bases and J gave up 2 bases, with 15 bases separating them. In DNA, the CDR3 is TGTGCCAGCAGCTTGGCCTTAGGGGGGGCCCCCTACAATGAGCAGTTCTTC. It codes for CASSLALGGAPYNEQFF.

In the case of this clonotype: A read error is possible here, since a much larger clone lies one base away. This beta chain was picked up by a library intended for alpha chains and is off target, so its count carries little meaning. J is TRBJ2-7 and V is TRBV20-1; D is unresolved. Germline V gene sequence: CDR1 DFQATT, CDR2 SNEGSKA (reference sequence). The V gene lost 7 bases and the J gene lost 2 bases, with 15 bases spanning the gap. The CDR3 spans 13 residues. For the CDR3, the DNA is TGCAGTGTAGAGGTGGCGGTACCCTACGAGCAGTACTTC. It specifies CSVEVAVPYEQYF.

Comments on this clonotype: Within a library made for alpha chains, this beta chain is off target, and its count is uninformative. This chain joins TRBV6-1 and TRBJ2-5; the D is unclear. With 4 bases removed from V and 3 bases from J, the gap between germline ends came to 9 bases. Germline V CDR1 and CDR2: MNHNS, SASEGT. There are 13 residues in the CDR3. The CDR3 loop is CASSGWEKETQYF. The CDR3 DNA reads TGTGCCAGCAGTGGGTGGGAAAAAGAGACCCAGTACTTC.

At least ten counts were recorded for this clonotype. This beta chain slipped into a library made for alpha chains as a stray read, so its size is not meaningful. The gene calls are TRBV4-2 and TRBJ1-5; D is perhaps TRBD1 (6 bases). Between the trimmed V and J ends, which lost 3 bases and 3 bases, there was a span of 12 bases. Germline V gene data show CDR1 as LGHNA and CDR2 as YNFKEQ. There are 15 residues in the CDR3. The CDR3, as DNA: TGTGCCAGCAGCCAGCACGGGACACACAATCAGCCCCAGCATTTT. This gives the protein CASSQHGTHNQPQHF.

This clonotype was detected many times. This beta chain is a stray sequence in a library constructed for alpha chains; its clone size is not meaningful. The genes are TRBV7-8 and TRBJ2-7, with D possibly being TRBD1 (7 bases). This CDR3 has 15 residues. Germline lookup yields CDR1 SGHVS and CDR2 FQNEAQ. Deletions cut 1 base from V and 4 bases from J, with 14 bases between. The CDR3 coding sequence is TGTGCCAGCAGCTTAGATGGAGGGGGCAAGTACGAGCAGTACTTC. Amino acid sequence: CASSLDGGGKYEQYF.

At least ten counts were recorded for this clonotype. Since the library was made to target alpha chains, this beta chain is a stray read and its abundance is not meaningful. The chain joins TRBV6-2 or TRBV6-3 to TRBJ2-7; D gene uncertain. The germline V and J ends were trimmed by 4 bases and 6 bases, with 16 bases remaining between them. CDR1 and CDR2 from the germline V gene are MNHEY and SVGEGT. The CDR3 extends over 14 amino acids. The CDR3 sequence: CASSSAEPNLEQYF. The CDR3, as DNA: TGTGCCAGCAGTTCGGCGGAACCTAATCTCGAGCAGTACTTC.

This clonotype was recorded many times. As an off-target read in a library built for alpha chains, this beta chain has a frequency of little significance. The V gene is TRBV24-1, the J gene TRBJ2-1, with no clear D. Trimming left V 10 bases short and J 0 bases short, with 9 bases between. The CDR3 spans 13 residues. Germline-derived CDR1 and CDR2 are KGHDR and SFDVKD. CDR3 in DNA: TGTGCCACTCGTCCTAGCTCCTACAATGAGCAGTTCTTC. This gives the protein CATRPSSYNEQFF.